The source of this TCR beta chain is a study of response to subunit inactivated influenza vaccine (dated by TCRdb to between 2017 and 2018). About the full investigation: The study used deep quantitative T cell receptor repertoire profiling to track responses to a trivalent subunit inactivated influenza vaccine. Summary of the overall study and its limitations: The authors suggested that each seasonal influenza vaccination may recruit only a limited number of new T cells.

Reading from cysteine to phenylalanine, the CDR3 counts 14 amino acids. Only the CDR3 DNA stays, 42 bases, in frame from base 1. CDR1 is given as DFQATT and CDR2 as SNEGSKA, both from the germline V gene (reference sequence). V lost 0 bases and J lost 3 bases; the stretch between them is 11 bases long. Notes on this clonotype: The target of this receptor is not known. No base-level quality is on record; no much larger clone is a single base apart.

Library prep was done by RT-PCR. Sequencing was performed on an Illumina HiSeq 2500. TCRdb itself trimmed the public reads at Q25 with fastp, ran MiXCR and retained productive beta chains. Entries are consolidated by CDR3 protein sequence, retaining the most common genes and DNA. Present in this sample are 490,000 or so distinct CDR3 sequences, roughly 8.2% of which were seen just once. The top ten constitute 10% to 15% of the sample. The starting material was PBMCs from blood, obtained roughly 24 months after vaccination. The clonotype was recovered from a man aged 50-75 years who received an inactivated influenza vaccine. Donor details come from another sample of the same person, matched by shared clones. This chain is built from TRBV20-1 and TRBJ2-5; no D gene can be assigned with confidence. The CDR3 region: CSARDTGYKETQYF. The bases are TGCAGTGCTAGAGATACCGGGTATAAAGAGACCCAGTACTTC.